These T cell receptor beta chains were read from a single sample in a study of blood T cell repertoires in COVID-19. TCRdb's table, derived via immunoSEQ multiplex PCR, lists solely in-frame clones and lacks some. In the table there are tens of thousands of clones, 88% of which are singletons. The sample taken for sequencing was peripheral blood. The receptors here all came from a human donor in a cohort sampled during active COVID-19. Both conserved end residues are part of each CDR3. D genes are given only for firm matches. Expanded clones get a size class; other rows say once, few or many, or leave the size out.

j_call v_call d_call clone_size cdr3_nt cdr3_aa
TRBJ2-5 TRBV6-2/TRBV6-3 . . TGTGCCAGCAGCCAACTACCGGGGGAGACCCAGTACTTC CASSQLPGETQYF
TRBJ1-1 TRBV19 . . TGTGCCAGTAGTATAGATAAGGGGGTCGGTTACACTGAAGCTTTCTTT CASSIDKGVGYTEAFF
TRBJ2-4 TRBV6-6 TRBD1 . TGTGCCAGCAGCCCTACAGGGGGCGAAAACATTCAGTACTTC CASSPTGGENIQYF
TRBJ2-3 TRBV29-1 TRBD2 . TGCAGCGTCCACCGGACTAGCGGGAGTGGGGATACGCAGTATTTT CSVHRTSGSGDTQYF
TRBJ2-7 TRBV6-5 . . TGTGCCAGCAGGTTAATGGCAGGAAGCTACGAGCAGTACTTC CASRLMAGSYEQYF
TRBJ2-7 TRBV10-2 . . TGCGTCAGCAGGAAGGGGCAGAATAATTACGAGCAGTACTTC CVSRKGQNNYEQYF
TRBJ2-5 TRBV6-2/TRBV6-3 TRBD2 . TGTGCCAGCAGTTACCGGTGGGGAGGGGAGACCCAGTACTTC CASSYRWGGETQYF
TRBJ1-1 TRBV11-3 . once TGTGCCAGCAGCGGGAGGGGACACACTGAAGCTTTCTTT CASSGRGHTEAFF
TRBJ2-4 TRBV5-4 . . TGTGCCAGCAGCTTTAGCAGCGGGCTTCAGTACTTC CASSFSSGLQYF
TRBJ2-4 TRBV19 . . TGTGCCAGTGGCCTCCGGGAAGCCAAAAACATTCAGTACTTC CASGLREAKNIQYF
TRBJ2-3 TRBV19 . . TGTGCCAGCGGGGGACTCAACACAGATACGCAGTATTTT CASGGLNTDTQYF
TRBJ2-4 TRBV3-1/TRBV3-2 . . TGTGCCAGCAGCCAAGGACAGAGCAAAAACATTCAGTACTTC CASSQGQSKNIQYF
TRBJ2-4 TRBV10-3 . . TGTGCCATCAGACCTAGCGAGAAAAACATTCAGTACTTC CAIRPSEKNIQYF
TRBJ2-1 TRBV11-2 . . TGTGCCAGCAGCTTAGATAGGGGGTCCTACAATGAGCAGTTCTTC CASSLDRGSYNEQFF
TRBJ2-1 TRBV18 . . TGTGCCAGCTCTCGTGGACAGTACAATGAGCAGTTCTTC CASSRGQYNEQFF
TRBJ1-1 TRBV12-3/TRBV12-4 . . TGTGCCAGCAGTCTGACAGAGCTTTCTGAAGCTTTCTTT CASSLTELSEAFF
TRBJ1-1 TRBV2 TRBD1 . TGTGCCAGCAGTGAAAGGGGACAGGGTTACACTGAAGCTTTCTTT CASSERGQGYTEAFF
TRBJ1-4 TRBV5-1 . . TGCGCCAGCAGCTTGGTATCCGGGGGGAGCACTAATGAAAAACTGTTTTTT CASSLVSGGSTNEKLFF
TRBJ2-3 TRBV28 TRBD1 few TGTGCCAGCAGGGGATCGACAGGGGGCTTGAATACGCAGTATTTT CASRGSTGGLNTQYF
TRBJ1-1 TRBV18 . . TGTGCCAGCTCCTTCCCCTCGGTGAACACTGAAGCTTTCTTT CASSFPSVNTEAFF
TRBJ2-3 TRBV11-2 . . TGTGCCAGCAGCTCCCGGGCGAGGGGGACCACAGATACGCAGTATTTT CASSSRARGTTDTQYF